This T cell receptor beta chain was sequenced in a study of regulatory T cells in long-lasting Graves disease. Findings and limits, study-wide: Patients with persistent disease shared some 3,000 public clonotypes, outpacing the approximately 920 shared by new patients.

Indicated time point: newly diagnosed GD, antithyroid drugs for less than 3 months. Extracted PBMC RNA gave rise to the TCR library. Arm-PCR with iRepertoire HTBI primers amplified the CDR3 regions for these TCR beta libraries. TCRdb passed the multiplex PCR reads through MiXCR, listing each CDR3 protein once. The sample has almost 450,000 distinct CDR3 sequences, roughly 17% seen once. This CDR3 is built from 19 residues. The V end was cut by 0 bases, the J end by 2 bases, with 20 bases between. Germline V gene lookup returns CDR1 SGHDT and CDR2 YYEEEE. This clonotype was found many times. Its antigen remains unidentified. The same sample was also studied in work on T cells in Graves' hyperthyroidism and ophthalmopathy. As that study records: Onset of ophthalmopathy came a median around 7.1 months after the model predicted it.

The chain has TRBV5-6 and TRBJ2-2, with D possibly matching TRBD1 (6 bases). The sample in question was peripheral blood mononuclear cells (PBMCs), obtained at new diagnosis, from a patient treated with antithyroid drugs. The TCR was taken from a woman in her 30s with Graves disease. In DNA, the CDR3 is TGTGCCAGCAGCTTGGGGCGATCTACAGGGTGGTACAACACCGGGGAGCTGTTTTTT. Its translation is CASSLGRSTGWYNTGELFF.